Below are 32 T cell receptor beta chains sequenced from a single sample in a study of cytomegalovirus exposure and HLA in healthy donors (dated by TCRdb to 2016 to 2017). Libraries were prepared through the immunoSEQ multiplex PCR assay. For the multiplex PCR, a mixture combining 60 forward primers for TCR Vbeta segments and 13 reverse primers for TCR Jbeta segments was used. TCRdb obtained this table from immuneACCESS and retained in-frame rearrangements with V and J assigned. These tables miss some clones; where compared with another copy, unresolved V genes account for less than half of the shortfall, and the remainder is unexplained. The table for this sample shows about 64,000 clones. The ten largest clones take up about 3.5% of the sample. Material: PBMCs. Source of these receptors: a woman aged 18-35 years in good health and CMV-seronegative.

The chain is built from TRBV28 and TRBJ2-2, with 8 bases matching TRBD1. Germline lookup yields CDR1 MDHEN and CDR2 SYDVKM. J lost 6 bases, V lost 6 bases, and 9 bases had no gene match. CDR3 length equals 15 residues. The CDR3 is CASRGRTGRSGELFF. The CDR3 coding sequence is TGTGCCAGCAGGGGACGGACAGGGCGCTCCGGGGAGCTGTTTTTT.

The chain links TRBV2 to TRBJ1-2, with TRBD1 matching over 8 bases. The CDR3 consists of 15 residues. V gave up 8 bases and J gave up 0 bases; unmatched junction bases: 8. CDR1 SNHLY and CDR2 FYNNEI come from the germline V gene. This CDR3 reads CASHRQGPANYGYTF. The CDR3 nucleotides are TGTGCCAGCCATAGACAGGGGCCCGCTAACTATGGCTACACCTTC.

CDR3 loop: CASSLRDRDSNQPQHF. The CDR3 coding sequence is TGTGCCAGCAGTCTCCGGGACAGGGATAGCAATCAGCCCCAGCATTTT. J is TRBJ1-5 and V is TRBV21-1; the DNA was not used to check the table's D call, TRBD1. TRBV21-1 represents a pseudogene. The CDR3 consists of 16 residues.

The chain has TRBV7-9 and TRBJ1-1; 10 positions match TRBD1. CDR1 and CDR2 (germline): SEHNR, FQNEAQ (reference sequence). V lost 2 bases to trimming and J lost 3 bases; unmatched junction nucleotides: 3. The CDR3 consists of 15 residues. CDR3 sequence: CASSLSGQGDTEAFF. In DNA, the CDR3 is TGTGCCAGCAGCTTATCCGGACAGGGGGACACTGAAGCTTTCTTT.

The CDR3, as DNA: TGTGCCATCAGTAGCGGTTCAGGGGGGCTTGTTCAGCCCCAGCATTTT. Its protein is CAISSGSGGLVQPQHF. The genes are TRBV10-3 and TRBJ1-5; 7 bases agree with TRBD1. The germline gives CDR1 ENHRY, CDR2 SYGVKD. This CDR3 is 16 amino acids long. The junction had 13 bases not matched to a gene; V was cut back by 5 bases and J by 6 bases.

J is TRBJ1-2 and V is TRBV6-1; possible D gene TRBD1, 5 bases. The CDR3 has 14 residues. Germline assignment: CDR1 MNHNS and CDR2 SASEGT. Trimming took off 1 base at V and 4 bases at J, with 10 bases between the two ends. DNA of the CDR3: TGTGCCAGCAGTGAAGTCGGGGGTGTCTATGGCTACACCTTC. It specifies CASSEVGGVYGYTF.

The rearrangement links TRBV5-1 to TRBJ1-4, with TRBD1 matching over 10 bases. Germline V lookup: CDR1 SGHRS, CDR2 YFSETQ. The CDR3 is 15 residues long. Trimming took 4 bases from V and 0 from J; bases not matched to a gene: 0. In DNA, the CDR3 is TGCGCCAGCAGCGGGACAGGGGCAACTAATGAAAAACTGTTTTTT. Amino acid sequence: CASSGTGATNEKLFF. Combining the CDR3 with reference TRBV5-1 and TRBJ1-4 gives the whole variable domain KAGVTQTPRYLIKTRGQQVTLSCSPISGHRSVSWYQQTPGQGLQFLFEYFSETQRNKGNFPGRFSGRQFSNSRSEMNVSTLELGDSALYLCASSGTGATNEKLFFGSGTQLSVL.

CDR3 bases: TGTGCCAGCAGCGTAGCAGGGGACGGAAATCAGCCCCAGCATTTT. Residues: CASSVAGDGNQPQHF. The rearrangement uses TRBV9 and TRBJ1-5, with D tentatively TRBD1 (6 bases). V lost 0 bases to trimming and J lost 4 bases, with 11 bases between them. Germline CDR1 and CDR2: SGDLS and YYNGEE. The CDR3 is 15 residues long.

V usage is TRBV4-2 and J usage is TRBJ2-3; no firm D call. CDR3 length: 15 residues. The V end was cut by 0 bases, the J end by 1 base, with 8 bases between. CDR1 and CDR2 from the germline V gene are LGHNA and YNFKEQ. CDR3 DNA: TGTGCCAGCAGCCAAGATTCCAGCGGCACAGATACGCAGTATTTT. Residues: CASSQDSSGTDTQYF.

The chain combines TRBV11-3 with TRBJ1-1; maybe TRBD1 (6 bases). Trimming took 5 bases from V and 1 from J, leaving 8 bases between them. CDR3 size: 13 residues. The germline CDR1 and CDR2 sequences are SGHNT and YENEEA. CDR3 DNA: TGTGCCAGCAGCGGCAGGGGGAACACTGAAGCTTTCTTT. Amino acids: CASSGRGNTEAFF.

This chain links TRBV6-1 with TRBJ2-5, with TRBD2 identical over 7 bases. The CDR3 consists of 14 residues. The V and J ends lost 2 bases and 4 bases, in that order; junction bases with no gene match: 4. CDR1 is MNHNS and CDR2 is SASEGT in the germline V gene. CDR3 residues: CASSESWGGETQYF. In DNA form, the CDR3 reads TGTGCCAGCAGTGAATCTTGGGGGGGAGAGACCCAGTACTTC.

The CDR3 sequence is CASSRGSNYGYTF. The CDR3 region has the DNA TGTGCCAGCAGTCGAGGATCGAACTATGGCTACACCTTC. The chain combines TRBV6-5 with TRBJ1-2; D unclear. Trimming shortened V by 5 bases and J by 2 bases, and 9 bases separated the two germline ends. Germline CDR1 MNHEY, CDR2 SVGAGI. This CDR3 region has 13 residues.

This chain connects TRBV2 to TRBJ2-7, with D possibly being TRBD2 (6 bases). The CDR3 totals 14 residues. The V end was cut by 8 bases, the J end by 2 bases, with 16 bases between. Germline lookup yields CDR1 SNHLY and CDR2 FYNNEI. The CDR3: CASRREEGPYEQYF. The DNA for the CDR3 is TGTGCCAGCCGGAGGGAGGAAGGTCCCTACGAGCAGTACTTC. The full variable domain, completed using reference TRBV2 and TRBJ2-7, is EPEVTQTPSHQVTQMGQEVILRCVPISNHLYFYWYRQILGQKVEFLVSFYNNEISEKSEIFDDQFSVERPDGSNFTLKIRSTKLEDSAMYFCASRREEGPYEQYFGPGTRLTVT.

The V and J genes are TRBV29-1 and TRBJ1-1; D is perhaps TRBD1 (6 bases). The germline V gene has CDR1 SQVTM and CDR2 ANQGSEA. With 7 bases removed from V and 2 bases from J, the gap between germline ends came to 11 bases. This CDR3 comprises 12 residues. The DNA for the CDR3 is TGCAGCGGTGGACAGACCAACACTGAAGCTTTCTTT. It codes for CSGGQTNTEAFF.

CDR3 region: CASSWFADTEAFF. In DNA form, the CDR3 reads TGTGCCAGCAGTTGGTTTGCGGACACTGAAGCTTTCTTT. The J gene is TRBJ1-1, the V gene TRBV6-9; no reliable D call. CDR1 and CDR2 (germline): MNHGY, SVAAGI. This CDR3 contains 13 residues. Trimming took off 4 bases at V and 3 bases at J, with 9 bases between the two ends.

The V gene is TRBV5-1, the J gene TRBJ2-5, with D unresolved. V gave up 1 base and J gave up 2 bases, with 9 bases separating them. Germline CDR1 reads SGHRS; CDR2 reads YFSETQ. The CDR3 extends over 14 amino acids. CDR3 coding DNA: TGCGCCAGCAGCTTGTATGGCACGCAAGAGACCCAGTACTTC. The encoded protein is CASSLYGTQETQYF. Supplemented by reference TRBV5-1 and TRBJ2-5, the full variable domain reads KAGVTQTPRYLIKTRGQQVTLSCSPISGHRSVSWYQQTPGQGLQFLFEYFSETQRNKGNFPGRFSGRQFSNSRSEMNVSTLELGDSALYLCASSLYGTQETQYFGPGTRLLVL.

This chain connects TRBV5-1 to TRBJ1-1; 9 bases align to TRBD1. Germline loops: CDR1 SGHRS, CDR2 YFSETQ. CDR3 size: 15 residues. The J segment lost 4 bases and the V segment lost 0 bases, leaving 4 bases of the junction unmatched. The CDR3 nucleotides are TGCGCCAGCAGCTTGGCACAGGGGGCGGGCACTGAAGCTTTCTTT. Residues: CASSLAQGAGTEAFF.

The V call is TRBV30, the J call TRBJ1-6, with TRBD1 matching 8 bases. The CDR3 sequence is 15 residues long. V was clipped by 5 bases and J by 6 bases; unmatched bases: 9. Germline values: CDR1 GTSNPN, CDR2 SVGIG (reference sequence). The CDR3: CAWGNPGQVNSPLHF. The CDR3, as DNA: TGTGCCTGGGGTAATCCGGGACAGGTTAATTCACCCCTCCACTTT.

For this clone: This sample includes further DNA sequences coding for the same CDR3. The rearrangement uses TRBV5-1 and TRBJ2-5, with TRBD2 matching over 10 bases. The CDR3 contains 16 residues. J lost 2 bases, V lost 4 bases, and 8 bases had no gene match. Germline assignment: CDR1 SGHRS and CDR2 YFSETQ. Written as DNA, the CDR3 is TGCGCCAGCAGCCTGGGGCTAGCGGGGGAACAAGAGACCCAGTACTTC. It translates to CASSLGLAGEQETQYF.

This CDR3 is CASSFQGISVAEAFF. The CDR3 DNA is TGTGCCAGCAGCTTTCAGGGGATTTCAGTGGCTGAAGCTTTCTTT. The rearrangement joins TRBV5-6 to TRBJ1-1, with a tentative D call TRBD1 (6 bases). The V gene lost 2 bases and the J gene lost 6 bases, with 17 bases spanning the gap. The CDR3 loop spans 15 amino acids. Germline V gene data show CDR1 as SGHDT and CDR2 as YYEEEE.

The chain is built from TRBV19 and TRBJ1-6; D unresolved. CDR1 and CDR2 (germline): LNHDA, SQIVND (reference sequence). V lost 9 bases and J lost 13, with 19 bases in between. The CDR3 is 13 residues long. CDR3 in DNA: TGTGCCAGCCGGGATGGGAGATCATCCCCCCTCCACTTT. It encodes CASRDGRSSPLHF.

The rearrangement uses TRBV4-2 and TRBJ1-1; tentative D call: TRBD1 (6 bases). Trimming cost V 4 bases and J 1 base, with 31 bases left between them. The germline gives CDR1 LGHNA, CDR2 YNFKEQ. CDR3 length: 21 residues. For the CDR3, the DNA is TGTGCCAGCAGCCGGGGGAAGGCAGGGGAAAAGGGAAGGGGTGGGAACACTGAAGCTTTCTTT. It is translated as CASSRGKAGEKGRGGNTEAFF.

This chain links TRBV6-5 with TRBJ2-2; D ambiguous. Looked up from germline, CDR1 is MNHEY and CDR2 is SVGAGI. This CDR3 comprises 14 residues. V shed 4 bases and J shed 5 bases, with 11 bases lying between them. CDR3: CASSSGLRTGELFF. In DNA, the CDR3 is TGTGCCAGCAGTTCCGGCCTGAGGACCGGGGAGCTGTTTTTT.

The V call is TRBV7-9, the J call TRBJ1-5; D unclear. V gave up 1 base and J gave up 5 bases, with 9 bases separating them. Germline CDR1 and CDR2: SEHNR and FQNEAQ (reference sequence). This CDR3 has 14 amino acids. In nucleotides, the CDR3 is TGTGCCAGCAGCTTAGGAGGGTCCGATCAGCCCCAGCATTTT. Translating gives CASSLGGSDQPQHF.

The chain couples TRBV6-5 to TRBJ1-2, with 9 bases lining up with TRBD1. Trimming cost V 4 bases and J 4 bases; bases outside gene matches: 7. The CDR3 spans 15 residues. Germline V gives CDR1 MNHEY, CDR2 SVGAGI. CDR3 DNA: TGTGCCAGCAGTTTAGGACAGGGGTTCCGCTATGGCTACACCTTC. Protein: CASSLGQGFRYGYTF.

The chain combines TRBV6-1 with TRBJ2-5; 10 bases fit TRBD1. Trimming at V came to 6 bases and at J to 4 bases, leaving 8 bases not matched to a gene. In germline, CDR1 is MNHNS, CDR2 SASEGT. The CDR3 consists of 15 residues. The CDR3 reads CASRSQGQGSETQYF. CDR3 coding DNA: TGTGCCAGCAGGAGCCAGGGACAGGGGTCAGAGACCCAGTACTTC.

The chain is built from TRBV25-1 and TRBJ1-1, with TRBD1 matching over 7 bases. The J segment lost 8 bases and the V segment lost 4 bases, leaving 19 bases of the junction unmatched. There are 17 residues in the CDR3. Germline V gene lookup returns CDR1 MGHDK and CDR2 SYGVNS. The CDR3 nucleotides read TGTGCCAGCAGTGCTGCTCAGGGGGACATGCTCGTCGTAGAAGCTTTCTTT. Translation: CASSAAQGDMLVVEAFF.

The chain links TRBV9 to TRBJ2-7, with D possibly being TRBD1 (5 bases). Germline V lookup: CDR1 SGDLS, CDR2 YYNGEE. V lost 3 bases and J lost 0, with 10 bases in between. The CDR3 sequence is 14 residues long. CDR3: CASSAGHLSYEQYF. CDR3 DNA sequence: TGTGCCAGCAGCGCTGGACACCTCTCCTACGAGCAGTACTTC.

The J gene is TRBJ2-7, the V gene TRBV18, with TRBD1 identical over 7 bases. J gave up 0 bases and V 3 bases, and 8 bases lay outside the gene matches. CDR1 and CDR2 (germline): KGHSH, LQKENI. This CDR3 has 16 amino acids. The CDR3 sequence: CASSPQQGQNSYEQYF. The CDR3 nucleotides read TGTGCCAGCTCACCGCAACAGGGGCAAAACTCCTACGAGCAGTACTTC.

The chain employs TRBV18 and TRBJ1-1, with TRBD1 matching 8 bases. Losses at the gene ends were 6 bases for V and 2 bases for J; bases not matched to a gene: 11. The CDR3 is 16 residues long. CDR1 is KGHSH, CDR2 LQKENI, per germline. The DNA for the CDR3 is TGTGCCAGCTCTCCTTATACAGGGGGAAGAAACACTGAAGCTTTCTTT. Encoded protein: CASSPYTGGRNTEAFF.

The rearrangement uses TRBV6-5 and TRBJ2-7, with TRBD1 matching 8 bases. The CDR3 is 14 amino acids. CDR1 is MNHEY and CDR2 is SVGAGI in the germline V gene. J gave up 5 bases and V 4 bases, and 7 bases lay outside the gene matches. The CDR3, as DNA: TGTGCCAGCAGTTCTTCAGGGGGCGACCACGAGCAGTACTTC. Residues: CASSSSGGDHEQYF.

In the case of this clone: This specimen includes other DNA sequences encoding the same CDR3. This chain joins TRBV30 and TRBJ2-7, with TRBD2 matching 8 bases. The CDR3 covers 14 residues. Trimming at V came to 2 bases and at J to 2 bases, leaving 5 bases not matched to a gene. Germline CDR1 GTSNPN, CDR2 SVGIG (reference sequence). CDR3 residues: CAWSKFSGTYEQYF. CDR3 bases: TGTGCCTGGAGTAAGTTTAGCGGGACCTACGAGCAGTACTTC.